Shown below are 21 T cell receptor beta chains from a single sample sequenced in a study of OX40 agonist ivuxolimab in advanced cancers. Library preparation employed the immunoSEQ multiplex PCR assay. TCRdb's version of the immuneACCESS table is confined to in-frame rearrangements and falls short of the full clone set. An unresolved V gene accounts for under half of the shortfall where checked; the remainder is of unknown origin. A total of fewer than 45,000 clones appear in this sample, approximately 80% of them only once. Jointly, the top ten make up roughly 2.5% of the sample. The sample consisted of CD4+ or CD8+ T cells sorted from blood, taken in a trial of the OX40 agonist ivuxolimab. The receptor source for this set is an adult with an advanced solid tumor such as melanoma, head and neck, liver or kidney cancer.

V usage is TRBV6-5 and J usage is TRBJ1-2; the D gene is possibly TRBD1 (5 bases). V was pared by 5 bases and J by 4 bases, with 11 bases between. This CDR3 is 13 amino acids long. From germline, CDR1 is MNHEY and CDR2 SVGAGI. Written as DNA, the CDR3 is TGTGCCAGCAGTCAGGGATCGGCCTATGGCTACACCTTC. This sequence encodes CASSQGSAYGYTF.

DNA for the CDR3: TGTGCGTCGAGGGAATATAATTCACCCCTCCACTTT. Its protein is CASREYNSPLHF. The chain couples TRBV6-5 to TRBJ1-6; D remains unclear. In germline, CDR1 is MNHEY, CDR2 SVGAGI. This CDR3 has 12 residues.

This chain joins TRBV6-5 and TRBJ1-5; the D gene is possibly TRBD1 (5 bases). Trimming cost V 6 bases and J 5 bases, with 17 bases left between them. The CDR3 sequence is 15 residues long. Germline V gene data show CDR1 as MNHEY and CDR2 as SVGAGI. The CDR3 is CASRDTNWGHQPQHF. CDR3 DNA: TGTGCCAGCAGGGACACGAATTGGGGCCATCAGCCCCAGCATTTT.

V usage is TRBV9 and J usage is TRBJ2-1, with no clear D. Germline V lookup: CDR1 SGDLS, CDR2 YYNGEE. Trimming left V 0 bases short and J 6 bases short, with 10 bases between. The CDR3 is 14 amino acids. CDR3 sequence (DNA): TGTGCCAGCAGCGTAGCTTATAGATTCAATGAGCAGTTCTTC. Amino acids: CASSVAYRFNEQFF. The full variable domain, completed using reference TRBV9 and TRBJ2-1, is DSGVTQTPKHLITATGQRVTLRCSPRSGDLSVYWYQQSLDQGLQFLIQYYNGEERAKGNILERFSAQQFPDLHSELNLSSLELGDSALYFCASSVAYRFNEQFFGPGTRLTVL.

The chain couples TRBV5-8 to TRBJ2-5; D remains unclear. CDR3 length equals 14 residues. V was clipped by 6 bases and J by 6 bases, with 18 bases between them. The V gene's germline CDR1 is SGHTS and CDR2 YDEGEE. In DNA, the CDR3 is TGTGCCAGCATCAACGTCATGGTCCGAAAGACCCAGTACTTC. Protein: CASINVMVRKTQYF.

In this sample, this clone turned up a few times. The chain has TRBV5-5 and TRBJ1-5; possible D gene TRBD1, 5 bases. Germline CDR1 SGHKS, CDR2 YYEKEE (reference sequence). V was cut by 1 base and J by 5 bases, with 10 bases left in between. CDR3 length: 14 residues. CDR3 sequence: CASSLSGGYQPQHF. As DNA, the CDR3 is TGTGCCAGCAGCTTGAGTGGGGGTTATCAGCCCCAGCATTTT.

The V and J genes are TRBV9 and TRBJ2-1; tentative D call: TRBD1 (5 bases). CDR1 SGDLS and CDR2 YYNGEE come from the germline V gene. This CDR3 contains 14 residues. Trimming removed 4 bases at V and 4 bases at J, with 12 bases between. In DNA, the CDR3 is TGTGCCAGCAGCAGACAGTCAAGGTACAATGAGCAGTTCTTC. Its protein product is CASSRQSRYNEQFF.

V and J are TRBV30 and TRBJ1-2, with 9 bases aligning to TRBD1. J lost 2 bases, V lost 0 bases, and 10 bases had no gene match. CDR1 and CDR2 from the germline V gene are GTSNPN and SVGIG (reference sequence). The CDR3 totals 17 residues. CDR3 amino acids: CAWSVLPPGQGNYGYTF. CDR3 sequence (DNA): TGTGCCTGGAGTGTACTCCCCCCGGGACAGGGAAACTATGGCTACACCTTC.

V is TRBV10-3 and J is TRBJ2-7; perhaps D is TRBD1 or TRBD2 (5 bases each). V lost 11 bases to trimming and J lost 2 bases, with 25 bases between them. This CDR3 has 16 residues. Germline V gene lookup returns CDR1 ENHRY and CDR2 SYGVKD. For the CDR3, the DNA is TGTGCCTCCACCAGGGAGACCGAACACTACCCCTACGAGCAGTACTTC. Translating it yields CASTRETEHYPYEQYF.

The gene calls are TRBV9 and TRBJ2-1; 11 bases are a match to TRBD2. Germline lookup yields CDR1 SGDLS and CDR2 YYNGEE. This CDR3 comprises 14 residues. Trimming took 1 base from V and 9 from J; bases not matched to a gene: 3. Here the CDR3 reads CASSVTSGSGEQFF. CDR3 DNA sequence: TGTGCCAGCAGCGTAACTAGCGGGAGCGGTGAGCAGTTCTTC.

This chain joins TRBV11-3 and TRBJ2-1; 13 bases are shared with TRBD2. Germline CDR1 and CDR2: SGHNT and YENEEA. The CDR3 spans 17 residues. Trimming cost V 3 bases and J 13 bases; bases outside gene matches: 15. The CDR3 DNA sequence: TGTGCCAGCAGCTTTGGAGGGGGACTAGCGGGACCAGGCGGTCAGTTCTTC. Translation: CASSFGGGLAGPGGQFF.

The rearrangement links TRBV11-3 to TRBJ2-1, with D hard to call. Trimming cost V 1 base and J 7 bases, with 8 bases left between them. The CDR3 loop spans 13 amino acids. Looked up from germline, CDR1 is SGHNT and CDR2 is YENEEA. The CDR3 protein is CASSLVPNNEQFF. As DNA, the CDR3 is TGTGCCAGCAGCTTAGTTCCTAATAATGAGCAGTTCTTC.

The J gene is TRBJ2-1, the V gene TRBV18; 11 bases match TRBD2. CDR3 size: 17 residues. In germline, CDR1 is KGHSH, CDR2 LQKENI. Trimming removed 1 base from V and 7 bases from J; junction bases left unmatched: 9. The CDR3 DNA is TGTGCCAGCTCACCACTTGTGCTAGCGGGAGGTGGGAATGAGCAGTTCTTC. It translates to CASSPLVLAGGGNEQFF.

The V gene is TRBV6-6, the J gene TRBJ1-3, with D possibly matching TRBD1 (6 bases). Deletions cut 6 bases from V and 7 bases from J, with 19 bases between. The germline gives CDR1 MNHNY, CDR2 SVGAGI (reference sequence). The CDR3 is 15 residues long. The CDR3 nucleotides read TGTGCCAGCAGACCCGGACGGGGGAGGGGGAACACCATATATTTT. Its translation is CASRPGRGRGNTIYF.

V and J are TRBV28 and TRBJ1-5; no clear D. The CDR3 has 17 residues. Deletions cut 7 bases from V and 1 base from J, with 20 bases between. Germline V gene lookup returns CDR1 MDHEN and CDR2 SYDVKM. This chain's CDR3 is CASNGYGRSSSNQPQHF. In DNA form, the CDR3 reads TGTGCCAGCAACGGGTACGGGAGGAGTTCGAGCAATCAGCCCCAGCATTTT.

The chain combines TRBV19 with TRBJ1-1; D gene unclear. Germline values: CDR1 LNHDA, CDR2 SQIVND (reference sequence). Trimming cost V 6 bases and J 4 bases, with 15 bases left between them. The CDR3 is made up of 14 amino acids. The CDR3 DNA follows: TGTGCCAGTAGAAAACGAGGTGGGAGCACTGAAGCTTTCTTT. This sequence encodes CASRKRGGSTEAFF.

This clone showed up just a few times. CDR3 DNA: TGTGCCAGCAGCTTAGGGACAGGGAATACCCGGCGCTACACCTTC. It translates to CASSLGTGNTRRYTF. V is TRBV5-8 and J is TRBJ1-2, with 9 nucleotides matching TRBD1. CDR3 length: 15 residues. V lost 2 bases and J lost 9; bases outside the gene matches: 11. Germline CDR1 SGHTS, CDR2 YDEGEE.

The genes are TRBV6-5 and TRBJ2-7, with D possibly matching TRBD1 (6 bases). CDR3 length: 14 amino acids. The germline CDR1 and CDR2 sequences are MNHEY and SVGAGI. V lost 6 bases to trimming and J lost 0 bases, with 12 bases between them. This CDR3 is CASRFRGYSYEQYF. The CDR3 region has the DNA TGTGCCAGCAGGTTCAGGGGCTACTCCTACGAGCAGTACTTC.

The CDR3 DNA is TGTGCCAGCAGCACCCAGACCGTCAGCTCTGGAAACACCATATATTTT. It is translated as CASSTQTVSSGNTIYF. This chain uses TRBV14 with TRBJ1-3; D uncertain. Germline values: CDR1 SGHDN, CDR2 FVKESK. The CDR3 contains 16 residues. V dropped 5 bases and J dropped 0 bases, with 14 bases sitting between them.

The chain uses TRBV2 and TRBJ1-3, with 9 bases matching TRBD1. The CDR3 runs 15 residues. V was pared by 7 bases and J by 2 bases, with 6 bases of the junction left unmatched. Germline CDR1 reads SNHLY; CDR2 reads FYNNEI. The CDR3 DNA sequence: TGTGCCAGCACCGGGACAGGGACCCCTGGAAACACCATATATTTT. It encodes CASTGTGTPGNTIYF.

The chain couples TRBV6-5 to TRBJ1-3; weak D call: TRBD1 (6 bases). This CDR3 has 13 amino acids. V gave up 10 bases and J gave up 2 bases, with 12 bases separating them. Germline CDR1 MNHEY, CDR2 SVGAGI. For the CDR3, the DNA is TGTGCCACCAGACAGGTCCCTGGAAACACCATATATTTT. Protein sequence: CATRQVPGNTIYF.